These 21 T cell receptor beta chains were all obtained from the same sample, sequenced in a study of control samples from healthy donors and cancer patients. This table comes from immunoSEQ multiplex PCR, and its TCRdb copy is limited to in-frame clones, with some not included. This repertoire shows around 200,000 clones, about 93% found once; its top ten account for over 1.1%. The material sequenced was blood. Every receptor here comes from a man aged 18 to 35 in good health.

This chain links TRBV6-1 with TRBJ2-3; TRBD2 matches 13 bases. The trim removed 3 bases at V and 12 bases at J, leaving 3 bases unmatched. Germline V CDR1 and CDR2: MNHNS, SASEGT. The CDR3 consists of 13 residues. This CDR3 reads CASSDTSGGAQYF. For the CDR3, the DNA is TGTGCCAGCAGTGATACTAGCGGGGGGGCACAGTATTTT.

The chain combines TRBV30 with TRBJ2-1; D is perhaps TRBD1 (6 bases). Trimming removed 0 bases from V and 10 bases from J, with 19 bases in between. The germline gives CDR1 GTSNPN, CDR2 SVGIG (reference sequence). The CDR3 consists of 15 residues. The CDR3 region is CAWSVTGLVVREQFF. Here the CDR3 DNA reads TGTGCCTGGAGTGTAACAGGGTTAGTCGTACGGGAGCAGTTCTTC. The whole variable domain, filled in from reference TRBV30 and TRBJ2-1, reads SQTIHQWPATLVQPVGSPLSLECTVEGTSNPNLYWYRQAAGRGLQLLFYSVGIGQISSEVPQNLSASRPQDRQFILSSKKLLLSDSGFYLCAWSVTGLVVREQFFGPGTRLTVL.

The chain carries TRBV18 and TRBJ2-5; TRBD2 aligns across 7 bases. Germline CDR1 and CDR2: KGHSH and LQKENI. The CDR3 runs to 15 residues. After removal of 4 bases from V and 1 base from J, the junction contained 6 bases not matched to a gene. CDR3 nucleotide sequence: TGTGCCAGCTCACGGAACGGGGGGACCCAAGAGACCCAGTACTTC. This sequence encodes CASSRNGGTQETQYF.

This chain links TRBV7-2 with TRBJ2-6, with D possibly TRBD1 on 7 matching bases. The CDR3 runs to 15 residues. Germline lookup yields CDR1 SGHTA and CDR2 FQGNSA. The V gene lost 4 bases and the J gene lost 3 bases, with 10 bases spanning the gap. CDR3 DNA sequence: TGTGCCAGCAGCTCAGGGGGGAGTGGGGCCAACGTCCTGACTTTC. Protein: CASSSGGSGANVLTF.

As regards this clone: This sample includes further DNA sequences coding for the same CDR3. The J gene is TRBJ1-5, the V gene TRBV18; weak D call: TRBD1 (5 bases). The length of the CDR3 is 14 residues. V lost 6 bases and J lost 2, with 11 bases in between. Germline V lookup: CDR1 KGHSH, CDR2 LQKENI. This chain's CDR3 is CASSLQGGNQPQHF. The CDR3 coding sequence is TGTGCCAGCTCGCTGCAGGGAGGCAATCAGCCCCAGCATTTT.

This clone was seen just once. V is TRBV18 and J is TRBJ1-1, with 10 bases aligning to TRBD1. This CDR3 has 16 amino acids. V gave up 2 bases and J gave up 4 bases; unmatched junction bases: 7. Germline loops: CDR1 KGHSH, CDR2 LQKENI. CDR3 nucleotide sequence: TGTGCCAGCTCACCAGACAGACAGGGGGCGAGCACTGAAGCTTTCTTT. Its protein product is CASSPDRQGASTEAFF.

This chain uses TRBV7-7 with TRBJ2-5; D uncertain. The CDR3 is 13 residues long. V gave up 6 bases and J gave up 1 base, with 9 bases separating them. The germline V gene has CDR1 SSHAT and CDR2 FNYEAQ (reference sequence). CDR3 DNA: TGTGCCAGCAGTAAAAGCGCCCAAGAGACCCAGTACTTC. Translation: CASSKSAQETQYF. Variable domain in full (rest from reference TRBV7-7 and TRBJ2-5): GAGVSQSPRYKVTKRGQDVTLRCDPISSHATLYWYQQALGQGPEFLTYFNYEAQPDKSGLPSDRFSAERPEGSISTLTIQRTEQRDSAMYRCASSKSAQETQYFGPGTRLLVL.

J is TRBJ2-3 and V is TRBV9; 10 positions match TRBD2. The CDR3 extends over 16 amino acids. From germline, CDR1 is SGDLS and CDR2 YYNGEE. V was pared by 4 bases and J by 3 bases, with 8 bases of the junction left unmatched. The CDR3 spells CASSPTAGGRTDTQYF. Written as DNA, the CDR3 is TGTGCCAGCAGCCCAACAGCGGGGGGGCGAACAGATACGCAGTATTTT.

The CDR3 bases are TGTGCCAGCAGTCAGGAATATAGCAATCAGCCCCAGCATTTT. Translation: CASSQEYSNQPQHF. The gene calls are TRBV2 and TRBJ1-5; D remains unclear. Trimming left V 5 bases short and J 0 bases short, with 8 bases between. The CDR3 covers 14 residues. The germline CDR1 and CDR2 sequences are SNHLY and FYNNEI.

Only one count was recorded for this clone. This chain links TRBV27 with TRBJ2-2; no firm D call. The CDR3 contains 16 residues. CDR1 and CDR2 (germline): MNHEY, SMNVEV (reference sequence). Deletions cut 2 bases from V and 2 bases from J, with 12 bases between. The CDR3 bases are TGTGCCAGCAGTTTAGGATCAGGTGCTAACACCGGGGAGCTGTTTTTT. Protein sequence: CASSLGSGANTGELFF.

The CDR3 DNA reads as TGTGCCAGTACAGGTTCGGGGTTCCGGTCTGGAAACACCATATATTTT. Protein sequence: CASTGSGFRSGNTIYF. The V gene is TRBV19, the J gene TRBJ1-3; D not resolved. Germline lookup yields CDR1 LNHDA and CDR2 SQIVND (reference sequence). This CDR3 is built from 16 residues. The germline V and J ends were trimmed by 7 bases and 1 base, with 17 bases remaining between them.

This clone appeared a single time. The rearrangement uses TRBV6-5 and TRBJ1-6, with 7 nucleotides matching TRBD1. CDR1 is MNHEY and CDR2 is SVGAGI in the germline V gene. J lost 10 bases, V lost 6 bases, and 9 bases had no gene match. The CDR3 is 14 amino acids. The CDR3 sequence is CASSPTGWGSPLHF. CDR3 bases: TGTGCCAGCAGCCCGACAGGGTGGGGATCACCCCTCCACTTT.

V is TRBV5-4 and J is TRBJ1-1; D is unclear. The CDR3 covers 14 residues. Germline V gives CDR1 SGHNT, CDR2 YYREEE (reference sequence). Trimming removed 3 bases at V and 7 bases at J, with 16 bases between. As DNA, the CDR3 is TGTGCCAGCAGCTCCACCGACGGCCTGCTTGAAGCTTTCTTT. It translates to CASSSTDGLLEAFF.

This clone occurred once. The V call is TRBV2, the J call TRBJ2-1; D not resolved. Trimming removed 7 bases at V and 5 bases at J, with 6 bases between. Germline V CDR1 and CDR2: SNHLY, FYNNEI. The CDR3 sequence is 11 residues long. The CDR3 loop reads CASTANNEQFF. The DNA of the CDR3 is TGTGCCAGCACGGCGAACAATGAGCAGTTCTTC.

V and J are TRBV5-3 and TRBJ1-1; weak D call: TRBD1 (6 bases). TRBV5-3 is classed as an ORF, of uncertain function. V dropped 0 bases and J dropped 10 bases, with 25 bases sitting between them. This CDR3 is built from 17 residues. In nucleotides, the CDR3 is TGTGCCAGAAGCTTGGCAGCGGGGGCGCATTTTAATTTTGGAGCTTTCTTT. This translates into CARSLAAGAHFNFGAFF.

This sequence joins TRBV5-1 and TRBJ1-1; tentatively, D is TRBD1 (5 bases). Germline values: CDR1 SGHRS, CDR2 YFSETQ. This CDR3 has 15 amino acids. V lost 3 bases, J lost 3 bases, and 15 bases lay in between. The CDR3 DNA sequence: TGCGCCAGCAGCTGGGATGGGGGATTGGACACTGAAGCTTTCTTT. Protein: CASSWDGGLDTEAFF.

This sequence joins TRBV20-1 and TRBJ1-5, with D hard to call. Looked up from germline, CDR1 is DFQATT and CDR2 is SNEGSKA (reference sequence). V was shortened by 6 bases and J by 10 bases, with 7 bases between the two germline ends. The CDR3 has 9 amino acids. The DNA for the CDR3 is TGCAGTGCCGGATATCCCCAGCATTTT. As protein: CSAGYPQHF.

The CDR3 reads CASSTRQGRNYGYTF. Here the CDR3 DNA reads TGTGCCAGCAGCACCCGACAAGGACGCAACTATGGCTACACCTTC. The chain links TRBV13 to TRBJ1-2, with D unclear. Trimming removed 5 bases at V and 2 bases at J, with 15 bases between. The CDR3 covers 15 residues. The germline V gene encodes CDR1 PRHDT and CDR2 FYEKMQ (reference sequence).

The V gene is TRBV25-1, the J gene TRBJ1-1; perhaps TRBD1 as D (5 bases). Per germline, CDR1 MGHDK and CDR2 SYGVNS. V was shortened by 2 bases and J by 5 bases, with 18 bases between the two germline ends. The CDR3 has 16 residues. The CDR3 nucleotides read TGTGCCAGCAGTGAAACCACAGGAGCTCGGGGGACTGAAGCTTTCTTT. Its protein product is CASSETTGARGTEAFF.

For this clone: The identical CDR3 is also encoded by other nucleotide sequences in the sample. The V gene is TRBV5-1, the J gene TRBJ1-2; D not certain. Looked up from germline, CDR1 is SGHRS and CDR2 is YFSETQ. The CDR3 consists of 12 residues. Trimming removed 0 bases at V and 5 bases at J, with 5 bases between. The CDR3 region has the DNA TGCGCCAGCAGCTTGGTAGGGTATGGCTACACCTTC. It translates to CASSLVGYGYTF.

This clone was observed a handful of times. The chain links TRBV7-2 to TRBJ2-7; either TRBD1 or TRBD2 may fit D (5 bases each). The CDR3 length is 15 residues. The V end was cut by 1 base, the J end by 0 bases, with 10 bases between. Germline CDR1 and CDR2: SGHTA and FQGNSA. The CDR3 DNA follows: TGTGCCAGCAGCTTAGACTGGGGACCCTCCTACGAGCAGTACTTC. Translated: CASSLDWGPSYEQYF.